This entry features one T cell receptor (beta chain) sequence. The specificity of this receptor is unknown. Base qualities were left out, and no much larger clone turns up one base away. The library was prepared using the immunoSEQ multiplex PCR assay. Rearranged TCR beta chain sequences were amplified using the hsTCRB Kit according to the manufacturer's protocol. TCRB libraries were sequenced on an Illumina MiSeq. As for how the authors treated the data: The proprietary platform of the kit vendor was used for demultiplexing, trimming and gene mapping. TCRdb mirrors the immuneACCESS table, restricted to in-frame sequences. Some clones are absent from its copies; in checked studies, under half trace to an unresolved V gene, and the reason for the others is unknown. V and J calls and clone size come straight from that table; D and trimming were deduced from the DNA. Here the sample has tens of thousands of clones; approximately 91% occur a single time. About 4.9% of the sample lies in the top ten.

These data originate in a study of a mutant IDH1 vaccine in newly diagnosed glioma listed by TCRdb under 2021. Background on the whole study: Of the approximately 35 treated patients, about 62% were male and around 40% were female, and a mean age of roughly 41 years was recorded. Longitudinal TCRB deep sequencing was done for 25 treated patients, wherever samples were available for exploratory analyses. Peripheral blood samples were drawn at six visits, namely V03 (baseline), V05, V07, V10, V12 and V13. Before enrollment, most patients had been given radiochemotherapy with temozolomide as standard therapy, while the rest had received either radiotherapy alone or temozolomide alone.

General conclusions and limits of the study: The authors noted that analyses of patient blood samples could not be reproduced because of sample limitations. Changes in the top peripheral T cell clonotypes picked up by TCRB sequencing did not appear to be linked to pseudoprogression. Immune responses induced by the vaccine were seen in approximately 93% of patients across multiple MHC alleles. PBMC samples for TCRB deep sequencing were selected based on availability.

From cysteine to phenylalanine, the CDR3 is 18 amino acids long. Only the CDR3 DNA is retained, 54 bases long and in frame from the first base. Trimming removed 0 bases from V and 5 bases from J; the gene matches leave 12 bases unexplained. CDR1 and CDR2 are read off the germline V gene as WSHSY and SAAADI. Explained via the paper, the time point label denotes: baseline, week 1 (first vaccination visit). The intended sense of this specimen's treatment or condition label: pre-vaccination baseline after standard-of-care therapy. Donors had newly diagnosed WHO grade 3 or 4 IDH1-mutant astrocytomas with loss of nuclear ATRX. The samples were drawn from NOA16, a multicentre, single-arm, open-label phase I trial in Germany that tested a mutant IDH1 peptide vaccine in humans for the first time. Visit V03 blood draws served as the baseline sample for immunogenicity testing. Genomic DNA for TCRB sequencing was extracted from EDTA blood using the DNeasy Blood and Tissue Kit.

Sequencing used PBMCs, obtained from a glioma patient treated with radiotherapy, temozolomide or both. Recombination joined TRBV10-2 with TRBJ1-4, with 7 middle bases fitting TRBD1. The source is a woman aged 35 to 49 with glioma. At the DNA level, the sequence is TGCGCCAGCAGTGAGTCGAAGGGGGCAGGGGCCGTGAATGAAAAACTGTTTTTT. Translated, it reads CASSESKGAGAVNEKLFF.